This T cell receptor beta chain is drawn from a study of cytomegalovirus exposure and HLA in healthy donors. The PCR was carried out with 60 Vbeta primers and 13 Jbeta primers. Profiling relied on immunoSEQ multiplex PCR, and the TCRdb table lists in-frame clones only, not all of them. The repertoire holds fewer than 200,000 clones, with about 86% as singletons. This clone came up a few times. The antigen is undetermined. The CDR3 is 16 residues long. V was cut by 5 bases and J by 0 bases, with 16 bases left in between. The germline V gene has CDR1 MDHEN and CDR2 SYDVKM. Broader study findings: There were a few CMV-associated chains whose specificity for CMV antigens was confirmed in vitro. It was taken for granted in presence/absence analyses that sequencing depth across donors was roughly uniform. A later analysis found that most CMV-associated TCR beta chains appeared HLA-restricted.

This chain uses TRBV28 with TRBJ1-2; no clear D gene. The receptor was isolated from a woman in her twenties or thirties in good health and CMV-seronegative. Sequencing used PBMCs. The CDR3 loop is CASSDIGLEANYGYTF. Written as DNA, the CDR3 is TGTGCCAGCAGTGACATTGGACTAGAGGCTAACTATGGCTACACCTTC.